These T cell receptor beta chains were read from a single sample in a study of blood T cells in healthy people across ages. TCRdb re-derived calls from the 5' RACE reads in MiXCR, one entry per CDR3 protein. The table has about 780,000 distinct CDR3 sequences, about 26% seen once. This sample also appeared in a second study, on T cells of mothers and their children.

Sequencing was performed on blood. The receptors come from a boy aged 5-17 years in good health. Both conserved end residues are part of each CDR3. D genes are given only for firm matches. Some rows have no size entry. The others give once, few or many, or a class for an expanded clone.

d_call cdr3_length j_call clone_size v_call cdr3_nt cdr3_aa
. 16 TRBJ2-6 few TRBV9 TGTGCCAGCAGCGTAACAGTTTTAGTGGGGGCCAACGTCCTGACTTTC CASSVTVLVGANVLTF
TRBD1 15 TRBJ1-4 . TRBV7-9 TGTGCCAGCAGCCAGCCGGGACAGGGGACCGGAAAACTGTTTTTT CASSQPGQGTGKLFF
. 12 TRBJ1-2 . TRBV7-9 TGTGCCAGCAGCTTCGGGCAGCATGGCTACACCTTC CASSFGQHGYTF
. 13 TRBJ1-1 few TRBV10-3 TGTGCCATCAGTGATGCCGTACACACTGAAGCTTTCTTT CAISDAVHTEAFF
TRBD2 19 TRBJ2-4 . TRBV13 TGTGCCAGCAGCTTAAAGAGGGGACTAGCGGATCTAGCCAAAAACATTCAGTACTTC CASSLKRGLADLAKNIQYF
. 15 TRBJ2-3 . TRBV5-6 TGTGCCAGCAGCTTGGGACTCCAAAGTACAGATACGCAGTATTTT CASSLGLQSTDTQYF
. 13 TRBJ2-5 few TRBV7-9 TGTGCCAGCAGCTACGAACAGCCAGAGACCCAGTACTTC CASSYEQPETQYF
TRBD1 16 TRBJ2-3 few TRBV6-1 TGTGCCAGCACCGACTTGGGACAGGAAAGCACAGATACGCAGTATTTT CASTDLGQESTDTQYF
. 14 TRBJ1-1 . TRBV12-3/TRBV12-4 TGTGCCAGCAGTTTGGGCAGTTGGAACACTGAAGCTTTCTTT CASSLGSWNTEAFF
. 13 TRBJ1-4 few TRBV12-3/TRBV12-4 TGTGCCAGCAGTTTCATAGGGGAGAAAAAACTGTTTTTT CASSFIGEKKLFF
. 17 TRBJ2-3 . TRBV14 TGTGCCAGCAGCCAAAGTAAGGGGGGATACTCCACAGATACGCAGTATTTT CASSQSKGGYSTDTQYF
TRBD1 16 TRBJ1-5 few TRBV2 TGTGCCAGCAGTGAAGCGCTTCGACAGGGATTACAGCCCCAGCATTTT CASSEALRQGLQPQHF
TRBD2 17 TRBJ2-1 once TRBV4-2 TGTGCCAGCAGCCAAGATCAGACTAGCGGGGCCTACAATGAGCAGTTCTTC CASSQDQTSGAYNEQFF
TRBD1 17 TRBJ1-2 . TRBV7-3 TGTGCCAGCAGCTCCACAGGGGGCGCTTCCTCTATTGATGGTTACACCTTC CASSSTGGASSIDGYTF
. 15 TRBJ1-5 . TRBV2 TGTGCCAGCAGGCACGGGATTAATAGCAATCAGCCCCAGCATTTT CASRHGINSNQPQHF
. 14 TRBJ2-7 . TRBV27 TGTGCCAGCAGTTTAGGAGGGGACGGGGCCGAGCAGTACTTC CASSLGGDGAEQYF
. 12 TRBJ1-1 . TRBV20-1 TGCAGTGCTAGCCAGGAGAACACTGAAGCTTTCTTT CSASQENTEAFF
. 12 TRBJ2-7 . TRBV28 TGTGCCAGCGTGACAGGTCCCTACGAGCAGTACTTC CASVTGPYEQYF
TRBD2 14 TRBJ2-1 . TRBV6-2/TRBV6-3 TGTGCCAGCAGTTACAATGCGGGGGGGCGTGAGCAGTTCTTC CASSYNAGGREQFF
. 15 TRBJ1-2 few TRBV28 TGTGCCAGCAGCTCCGCCCAGGAGAATGGCTATGGCTACACCTTC CASSSAQENGYGYTF
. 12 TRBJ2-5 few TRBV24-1 TGTGCCACAGAAGGGGTTGAAGAGACCCAGTACTTC CATEGVEETQYF
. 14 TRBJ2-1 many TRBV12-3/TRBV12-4 TGTGCCAGCAGTCTTGTGGGCGGCTACAATGAGCAGTTCTTC CASSLVGGYNEQFF
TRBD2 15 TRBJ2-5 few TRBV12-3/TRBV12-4 TGTGCCAGCAGGCCTACTAGCGGGGGGGAGGGGACCCAGTACTTC CASRPTSGGEGTQYF
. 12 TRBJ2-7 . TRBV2 TGTGCCAGCACTCTACGGCCGGTCGAGCAGTACTTC CASTLRPVEQYF
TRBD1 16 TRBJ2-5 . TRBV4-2 TGTGCCAGCAGCCAAGTTGGACAGGGGGGGGAAGAGACCCAGTACTTC CASSQVGQGGEETQYF
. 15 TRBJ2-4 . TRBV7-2 TGTGCCAGCAGCTACGGTTGGGGGGCCTCGAACATTCAGTACTTC CASSYGWGASNIQYF
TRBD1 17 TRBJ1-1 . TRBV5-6 TGTGCCAGCAGCCGCAACCGGGACAGGGGGCGCGTCTCTGAAGCTTTCTTT CASSRNRDRGRVSEAFF
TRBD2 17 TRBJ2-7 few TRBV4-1 TGCGCCAGCAGCCAAGAAAGGCTAGCGGGGCCTTCGAGCGAGCAGTACTTC CASSQERLAGPSSEQYF
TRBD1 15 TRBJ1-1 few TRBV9 TGTGCCAACAGCCCAGAGACAGGGCCGAACACTGAAGCTTTCTTT CANSPETGPNTEAFF
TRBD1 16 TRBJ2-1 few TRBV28 TGTGCCAGCAGTTTCATTGTCGGGACAGGGGATAATGAGCAGTTCTTC CASSFIVGTGDNEQFF
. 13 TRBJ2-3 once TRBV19 TGTGCCAGTAGTCGGCTAAGCACAGATACGCAGTATTTT CASSRLSTDTQYF
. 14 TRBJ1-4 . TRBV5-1 TGCGCCAGCAGCTTGAGGCCAGGCCATGAAAAACTGTTTTTT CASSLRPGHEKLFF
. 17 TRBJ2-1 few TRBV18 TGTGCCAGCTCACCACCAGCTAGCTCTATCTCCTACAATGAGCAGTTCTTC CASSPPASSISYNEQFF
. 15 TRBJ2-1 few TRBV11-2 TGTGCCAGCAGCTCCGGACTTCCCTCCTACAATGAGCAGTTCTTC CASSSGLPSYNEQFF
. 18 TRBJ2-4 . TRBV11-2 TGTGCCAGCAGCCCTAGTTGGGGTGATCCTAGCCAAAACACGATTCAGTACTTC CASSPSWGDPSQNTIQYF
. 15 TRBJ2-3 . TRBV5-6 TGTGCCAGCAGCCATTGGGGCGGGGGCACAGATACGCAGTATTTT CASSHWGGGTDTQYF
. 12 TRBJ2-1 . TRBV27 TGTGCCAGCAGAGGTAGAAACAATGAGCAGTTCTTC CASRGRNNEQFF
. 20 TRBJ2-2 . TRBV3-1 TGTGCCAGCAGCCCGATCCCCTTACTCGGACATGATTCGAACACCGGGGAGCTGTTTTTT CASSPIPLLGHDSNTGELFF
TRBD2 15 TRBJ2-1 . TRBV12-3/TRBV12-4 TGTGCCAGCAGCTTTAGCGGGGGGGCGTGGAATGAGCAGTTCTTC CASSFSGGAWNEQFF
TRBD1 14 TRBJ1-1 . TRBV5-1 TGCGCCAGCAGCTTGCGGGACAGTCCCACTGAAGCTTTCTTT CASSLRDSPTEAFF
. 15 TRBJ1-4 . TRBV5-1 TGCGCCAGCAGAGAAGGAGGGCGGAGAAATGAAGAACTGTTTTTT CASREGGRRNEELFF
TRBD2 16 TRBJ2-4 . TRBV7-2 TGTGCCAGCAGCCCTAGACTAGCCTGGGCCAAAAACATTCAGTACTTC CASSPRLAWAKNIQYF
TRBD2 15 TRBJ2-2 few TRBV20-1 TGCAGTGCTAGAATCGGGGGGGGCGGCACCGGGGAGCTGTTTTTT CSARIGGGGTGELFF
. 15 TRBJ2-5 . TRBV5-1 TGCGCCAGCGCCGCCCTCGGGGCAGAGCAAGAGACCCAGTACTTC CASAALGAEQETQYF
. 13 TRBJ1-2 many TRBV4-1 TGCGCCAGCAGCCAAGCAGGGAACTATGGCTACACCTTC CASSQAGNYGYTF
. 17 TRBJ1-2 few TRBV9 TGTGCCAGCAGCGTGGGGTCTTGGCAGGCTTACGACTATGGCTACGCCTTC CASSVGSWQAYDYGYAF
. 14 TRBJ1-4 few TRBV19 TGTGCCAGTAGTATCCAGCAGTCTAATGAAAAACTGTTTTTT CASSIQQSNEKLFF
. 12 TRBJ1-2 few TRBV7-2 TGTGCCAGCAGCTCCCACAGGGCGGGCTACACCTTC CASSSHRAGYTF